These 20 T cell receptor beta chains share one sample of origin, sequenced in a study of tumor and adjacent non-tumor tissue in lung cancer (dated by TCRdb to between 2017 and 2018). RNA was isolated from bulk unsorted tissue, and RNA quality was assessed with a NanoDrop ND-1000 and an Agilent 2100. The normal lung samples consisted of distant non-tumor tissue collected more than 3 cm from the tumor edge. The library was built by means of multiplex PCR. Instrument on record: Illumina HiSeq 2500. TCRbeta libraries were constructed through three rounds of nested PCR with primers (Table S4) according to protocols adapted from ARM-PCR. In TCRdb, the public reads were trimmed at Q25 with fastp and aligned with MiXCR, with productive beta chains retained. Under each unique CDR3 protein, matching rows form one entry showing the most common genes and DNA. Counted in this sample were 40,000 or so distinct CDR3 sequences; 60% of them appeared once. The biggest ten clones account for 45% to 50% of the sample.

Sequencing was done on a sample of distant non-tumor lung tissue. The receptors here all came from a man in his forties or fifties with non-small cell lung cancer.

This clonotype was observed a handful of times. A much larger clone differs from this one at a single base, so this may be a read error. The rearrangement joins TRBV29-1 to TRBJ2-5; either TRBD1 or TRBD2 may fit D (7 bases each). The CDR3 spans 15 residues. CDR1 and CDR2 from the germline V gene are SQVTM and ANQGSEA. CDR3 residues: CSVEDQNIQGGTQCF. The CDR3, as DNA: TGCAGCGTTGAAGATCAGAACATCCAGGGGGGGACCCAGTGCTTC.

Concerning this clonotype: A read error is possible here, since a much larger clone lies one base away. The chain has TRBV6-6 and TRBJ1-4, with unresolved D. Germline V gene data show CDR1 as MNHNY and CDR2 as SVGAGI (reference sequence). This CDR3 comprises 13 residues. In DNA form, the CDR3 reads TGTGCCAACAGTTACTCGGGGTATGAAAAACTGTTTTTT. Protein product: CANSYSGYEKLFF.

This clonotype occurred many times. The V gene is TRBV28, the J gene TRBJ2-7; 7 bases are a match to TRBD1. V gave up 4 bases and J gave up 0 bases; unmatched junction bases: 3. CDR3 length equals 14 residues. Germline assignment: CDR1 MDHEN and CDR2 SYDVKM. The CDR3 is CASSSTGFSYEQYF. CDR3 DNA: TGTGCCAGCAGTTCGACAGGGTTCTCCTACGAGCAGTACTTC. The full variable domain, completed using reference TRBV28 and TRBJ2-7, is DVKVTQSSRYLVKRTGEKVFLECVQDMDHENMFWYRQDPGLGLRLIYFSYDVKMKEKGDIPEGYSVSREKKERFSLILESASTNQTSMYLCASSSTGFSYEQYFGPGTRLTVT.

With respect to this clonotype: A much larger clonotype is one base distant, so this may be a read error. This chain uses TRBV30 with TRBJ2-3, with D perhaps matching TRBD2 (6 bases). The CDR3 consists of 12 residues. From germline, CDR1 is GTSNPN and CDR2 SVGIG (reference sequence). This CDR3 reads CTWKAGGDTQYF. The CDR3 DNA reads TGTACCTGGAAGGCCGGAGGGGATACGCAGTATTTT.

This clonotype occurred a few times. A much larger clone differs by one base, so this may be a read error. The V and J genes are TRBV4-2 and TRBJ2-5; 9 bases align to TRBD1. After removal of 4 bases from V and 9 bases from J, the junction contained 12 bases not matched to a gene. Germline V gene sequence: CDR1 LGHNA, CDR2 YNFKEQ. The CDR3 contains 15 residues. The CDR3 region is CASSRTGGAGEAQYF. CDR3 DNA sequence: TGTGCCAGCAGCCGAACAGGGGGCGCTGGGGAGGCCCAGTACTTC.

This clonotype was picked up many times. The chain is built from TRBV5-1 and TRBJ2-7, with 8 bases that match TRBD2. CDR3 length equals 15 residues. Germline V gene lookup returns CDR1 SGHRS and CDR2 YFSETQ. J was trimmed by 0 bases and V by 6 bases; bases with no gene match: 8. CDR3 nucleotide sequence: TGCGCCAGCAACCGGGGGGGGACTGCCTCCTACGAGCAGTACTTC. Protein sequence: CASNRGGTASYEQYF.

The chain employs TRBV20-1 and TRBJ1-1; 8 bases line up with TRBD1. There are 13 residues in the CDR3. V lost 6 bases and J lost 4; bases outside the gene matches: 7. Germline CDR1 and CDR2: DFQATT and SNEGSKA (reference sequence). CDR3 nucleotide sequence: TGCAGTGCGCGGACAGGGTGGCTCACTGAAGCTTTCTTT. Its translation: CSARTGWLTEAFF.

Details on this clonotype: Germline is not matched at one junction end, which may reflect a read error. This chain links TRBV4-1 with TRBJ2-7; the match to TRBD1 covers 7 bases. This CDR3 has 15 amino acids. CDR1 and CDR2 from the germline V gene are MGHRA and YSYEKL. The CDR3 reads CASSQGTELSYEQYF. In DNA form, the CDR3 reads TGTGCCAGCAGCCAAGGGACAGAGCTCTCGTACGAGCAGTACTTC.

As for this clonotype: The final CDR3 position lacks the conserved phenylalanine or tryptophan, pointing to a likely read error. Because the CDR3's place on the DNA is in doubt, the DNA is left out and the CDR3 is given as listed by TCRdb. The CDR3 loop is CASSYSGSVADTQFL. The V and J genes are TRBV6-6 and TRBJ2-3. Germline CDR1 and CDR2: MNHNY and SVGAGI (reference sequence). The CDR3 is made up of 15 amino acids, end residues included.

As to this clonotype: Its ends do not fully match the called genes, so a read error is possible. V gene TRBV11-1 combines with J gene TRBJ1-1, with 8 bases identical to TRBD1. Germline CDR1 is SGHAT and CDR2 is FQDESV (reference sequence). The CDR3 totals 15 residues. The CDR3 is CTSSLDTAGGTEASF. CDR3 DNA: TGTACCAGCAGCTTAGACACTGCAGGGGGCACTGAAGCTTCCTTT.

Worth noting for this clonotype: A read error may explain this, as a much larger clone is one base away. This chain links TRBV12-3 or TRBV12-4 with TRBJ2-5; D is uncertain. The CDR3 contains 14 residues. Trimming removed 1 base from V and 5 bases from J, with 11 bases in between. The DNA of the CDR3 is TGTGCCAGCAGTTTAGACCACGGGCTGGAGACCCAGTACTTC. Encoded protein: CASSLDHGLETQYF.

Worth noting for this clonotype: The junction departs from germline at one end; a sequencing error may be responsible. The genes are TRBV6-1 and TRBJ2-7, with D unclear. From germline, CDR1 is MNHNS and CDR2 SASEGT. The CDR3 runs 12 residues. The CDR3 DNA reads TGTGCCAGCAGTCATAGATCCTATGAGCAATACTTC. Translating it yields CASSHRSYEQYF.

Of note for this clonotype: An end of the junction does not agree with germline; a read error may underlie this. This chain links TRBV6-2 or TRBV6-3 with TRBJ1-5; D is ambiguous. The CDR3 extends over 14 amino acids. Germline values: CDR1 MNHEY, CDR2 SVGEGT. In nucleotides, the CDR3 is TGTACCAGCAGTTACTCGTCAGGAAATCAGCCCCAGCATTTT. It yields the protein CTSSYSSGNQPQHF.

About this clonotype: Compared with germline, one end of the junction differs, possibly owing to a read error. This chain uses TRBV20-1 with TRBJ2-2; tentatively, D is TRBD2 (6 bases). Germline V gives CDR1 DFQATT, CDR2 SNEGSKA (reference sequence). This CDR3 has 16 amino acids. The CDR3 DNA is TGCAGTGTTAGAGATCCGGGGCGGCGGGGCACCGGGGAGCTGTTTTTT. Protein: CSVRDPGRRGTGELFF.

Concerning this clonotype: Compared with germline, one end of the junction differs, possibly owing to a read error. This sequence joins TRBV5-1 and TRBJ2-2, with 12 nucleotides matching TRBD2. Germline V CDR1 and CDR2: SGHRS, YFSETQ. CDR3 length: 17 amino acids. The CDR3 here is CTSSPGLLAGGTGELFF. CDR3 coding DNA: TGCACCAGCAGCCCTGGCTTACTAGCGGGAGGAACAGGGGAGCTGTTTTTT.

The J gene is TRBJ2-6, the V gene TRBV11-2; D is unclear. The CDR3 consists of 14 residues. Germline V gene lookup returns CDR1 SGHAT and CDR2 FQNNGV. For the CDR3, the DNA is TGTGTCACAAGCTTCAGCTCTGGGGCCAACGTCCTGACTTTC. This encodes CVTSFSSGANVLTF.

The rearrangement links TRBV29-1 to TRBJ2-1, with 10 bases that match TRBD2. CDR3 length: 14 residues. CDR1 SQVTM and CDR2 ANQGSEA come from the germline V gene. The CDR3 sequence is CRVGRQAGGDEQFF. Written as DNA, the CDR3 is TGCAGGGTGGGGCGACAAGCGGGAGGGGATGAGCAGTTCTTC.

The genes are TRBV11-2 and TRBJ1-2; 7 nucleotides agree with TRBD1. V lost 9 bases to trimming and J lost 1 base; unmatched junction nucleotides: 14. Per germline, CDR1 SGHAT and CDR2 FQNNGV. The CDR3 runs 16 residues. The CDR3 sequence: CARSPGGIGYNYGYTF. The DNA for the CDR3 is TGTGCCAGGAGCCCAGGGGGGATAGGGTATAACTATGGCTACACCTTC.

For this clonotype: The junction does not match germline at one end; this may be a read error. The gene calls are TRBV11-1 and TRBJ1-1; 9 bases map to TRBD1. CDR3 length equals 15 residues. Germline V CDR1 and CDR2: SGHAT, FQDESV (reference sequence). DNA of the CDR3: TGTGCCAGCAACTTAGGCACTACAGGGGGCACTGAGGCTTTCTTT. Encoded protein: CASNLGTTGGTEAFF.

A word on this clonotype: One junction end does not reproduce the germline sequence, and a read error may be involved. The V and J genes are TRBV6-7 and TRBJ2-7, with 9 bases matching TRBD2. TRBV6-7 is an open reading frame, and its role is uncertain. The CDR3 sequence is 16 residues long. This chain's CDR3 is CVSSYSIVAGVNEQYF. CDR3 DNA sequence: TGTGTCAGCAGTTACTCGATAGTAGCGGGAGTAAACGAGCAGTATTTC.